The 18 T cell receptor beta chains in this list originate from one sample, sequenced in a study of cytomegalovirus exposure and HLA in healthy donors. This PCR relied on a set of 60 Vbeta primers and 13 Jbeta primers. Profiling relied on immunoSEQ multiplex PCR, and the TCRdb table lists in-frame clones only, not all of them. Of 90,000 to 110,000 clones listed, roughly three quarters are singletons. Sequenced: PBMCs. The receptors were gathered from a man aged 35 to 55 in good health and CMV-seronegative.

This clone was detected only a few times. The chain couples TRBV28 to TRBJ2-1, with TRBD2 matching over 12 bases. Germline values: CDR1 MDHEN, CDR2 SYDVKM. V lost 7 bases to trimming and J lost 0 bases; unmatched junction nucleotides: 10. This CDR3 comprises 18 residues. CDR3 in DNA: TGTGCCAGCAACTCCAGGACTAGCGGGGAAAGCTCCTACAATGAGCAGTTCTTC. Translation gives CASNSRTSGESSYNEQFF.

This chain connects TRBV10-2 to TRBJ1-1; unclear D gene. This CDR3 region has 12 residues. The V and J ends lost 4 bases and 7 bases respectively, with 10 bases between them. Germline values: CDR1 WSHSY, CDR2 SAAADI. CDR3 protein: CASSVGSYEAFF. Written as DNA, the CDR3 is TGCGCCAGCAGTGTGGGGAGCTATGAAGCTTTCTTT.

This rearrangement joins TRBV18 to TRBJ2-7, with D possibly being TRBD2 (7 bases). Trimming removed 6 bases at V and 3 bases at J, with 9 bases between. The CDR3 length is 12 residues. Germline V gene lookup returns CDR1 KGHSH and CDR2 LQKENI. The CDR3 loop is CASSGGGYEQYF. CDR3 coding DNA: TGTGCCAGCTCGGGAGGGGGCTACGAGCAGTACTTC.

The chain has TRBV7-8 and TRBJ2-7; a possible D gene is TRBD1 (6 bases). From germline, CDR1 is SGHVS and CDR2 FQNEAQ. The V end was cut by 2 bases, the J end by 0 bases, with 11 bases between. The CDR3 runs to 15 residues. The CDR3 loop is CASSLPGTSSYEQYF. In nucleotides, the CDR3 is TGTGCCAGCAGCTTACCAGGGACATCCTCCTACGAGCAGTACTTC.

J is TRBJ2-2 and V is TRBV7-9, with 9 positions matching TRBD1. This CDR3 is built from 17 residues. The V gene's germline CDR1 is SEHNR and CDR2 FQNEAQ (reference sequence). V shed 4 bases and J 6 bases; nucleotides not matched to a gene: 12. The CDR3: CASSSNRDRVFPGELFF. The CDR3 DNA reads TGTGCCAGCAGCTCAAACCGGGACAGGGTTTTTCCCGGGGAGCTGTTTTTT.

Details on this clone: Additional DNA sequences in this sample encode the identical CDR3. The V and J genes are TRBV19 and TRBJ2-1; 8 bases align to TRBD2. Per germline, CDR1 LNHDA and CDR2 SQIVND (reference sequence). The CDR3 runs 15 residues. Germline trimming cut 4 bases from V and 7 bases from J; bases unmatched to any gene: 9. The CDR3 region has the DNA TGTGCCAGTAGTACCCGAAGCGGGGGAGGGAATGAGCAGTTCTTC. Amino acid sequence: CASSTRSGGGNEQFF.

In DNA, the CDR3 is TGTGCCAGCAGTTTCTCGGGACTAGTGAACACCGGGGAGCTGTTTTTT. It translates to CASSFSGLVNTGELFF. The rearrangement uses TRBV27 and TRBJ2-2; 8 nucleotides agree with TRBD2. J lost 1 base, V lost 3 bases, and 4 bases had no gene match. Looked up from germline, CDR1 is MNHEY and CDR2 is SMNVEV (reference sequence). This CDR3 comprises 16 residues.

The chain combines TRBV27 with TRBJ2-7, with no clear D. Germline loops: CDR1 MNHEY, CDR2 SMNVEV (reference sequence). This CDR3 region has 15 residues. Trimming removed 5 bases from V and 2 bases from J, with 16 bases in between. The CDR3 spells CASSPYPGSTYEQYF. The CDR3 bases are TGTGCCAGCAGTCCGTATCCCGGGTCGACCTACGAGCAGTACTTC.

This clone appeared once. Written as DNA, the CDR3 is TGCGCCAGCAGCTCCGGGACAGGGGCCTACGAGCAGTACTTC. The encoded protein is CASSSGTGAYEQYF. V and J are TRBV5-1 and TRBJ2-7; 10 nucleotides line up with TRBD1. Germline assignment: CDR1 SGHRS and CDR2 YFSETQ. The length of the CDR3 is 14 residues. Germline trimming cut 3 bases from V and 2 bases from J; bases unmatched to any gene: 2.

The J gene is TRBJ1-1, the V gene TRBV4-2; TRBD1 agrees at 11 bases. V shed 1 base and J 3 bases; nucleotides not matched to a gene: 4. This CDR3 region has 16 residues. Germline assignment: CDR1 LGHNA and CDR2 YNFKEQ. As DNA, the CDR3 is TGTGCCAGCAGCCAAGGGACAGGGGGCGGGGACACTGAAGCTTTCTTT. Amino acids: CASSQGTGGGDTEAFF.

The rearrangement uses TRBV29-1 and TRBJ2-3; no clear D. V dropped 6 bases and J dropped 3 bases, with 16 bases sitting between them. This CDR3 region has 14 residues. CDR1 and CDR2 from the germline V gene are SQVTM and ANQGSEA. The CDR3, as DNA: TGCAGCGTCGACTTTTCTCCCTCGACAGATACGCAGTATTTT. Its translation: CSVDFSPSTDTQYF.

V and J are TRBV25-1 and TRBJ2-7, with TRBD2 matching 8 bases. Germline V gene sequence: CDR1 MGHDK, CDR2 SYGVNS. There are 15 residues in the CDR3. The trim removed 0 bases at V and 0 bases at J, leaving 1 base unmatched. The CDR3 DNA sequence: TGTGCCAGCAGTGAATACACTAGCGGCTCCTACGAGCAGTACTTC. Its protein product is CASSEYTSGSYEQYF.

The CDR3 DNA reads as TGTGCCAGCAGCCCGGGGTTCTATGGCTACACCTTC. Protein product: CASSPGFYGYTF. V and J are TRBV5-6 and TRBJ1-2; D unresolved. The V end lost 4 bases, the J end lost 4 bases, and 8 bases lay between the germline ends. Germline V gives CDR1 SGHDT, CDR2 YYEEEE. This CDR3 has 12 residues.

The sample holds a few counts of this clone. This chain connects TRBV2 to TRBJ2-2, with D hard to call. Trimming pared 2 bases from V and 1 base from J, leaving 5 bases between. The CDR3 is 14 amino acids. CDR1 is SNHLY, CDR2 FYNNEI, per germline. The CDR3 spells CASSEQMNTGELFF. CDR3 nucleotide sequence: TGTGCCAGCAGTGAACAGATGAACACCGGGGAGCTGTTTTTT.

The genes are TRBV7-2 and TRBJ1-2, with a tentative D call TRBD1 (5 bases). With 1 base removed from V and 7 bases from J, the gap between germline ends came to 7 bases. The CDR3 loop spans 12 amino acids. Germline CDR1 reads SGHTA; CDR2 reads FQGNSA. The CDR3 region is CASSLGGPGYTF. DNA of the CDR3: TGTGCCAGCAGCTTAGGGGGCCCTGGCTACACCTTC. The full variable domain, rest sourced from reference TRBV7-2 and TRBJ1-2, is GAGVSQSPSNKVTEKGKDVELRCDPISGHTALYWYRQSLGQGLEFLIYFQGNSAPDKSGLPSDRFSAERTGGSVSTLTIQRTQQEDSAVYLCASSLGGPGYTFGSGTRLTVV.

This clone turned up a few times. The chain couples TRBV5-1 to TRBJ2-7, with D perhaps matching TRBD2 (6 bases). Germline V gives CDR1 SGHRS, CDR2 YFSETQ. CDR3 length: 14 amino acids. V was clipped by 4 bases and J by 4 bases, with 15 bases between them. The CDR3 DNA reads TGCGCCAGCAGCCCCACGCAGGGAGGTTACGAGCAGTACTTC. The encoded protein is CASSPTQGGYEQYF.

This chain joins TRBV5-1 and TRBJ2-2; maybe TRBD1 (6 bases). The ends were cut back, 0 bases at V and 4 bases at J, with 13 bases in the middle. The CDR3 runs 16 residues. Germline CDR1 is SGHRS and CDR2 is YFSETQ. The CDR3, as DNA: TGCGCCAGCAGCTTGGAGGGGGAAACGGGCACCGGGGAGCTGTTTTTT. This codes for CASSLEGETGTGELFF.

The chain carries TRBV9 and TRBJ1-2; weak D call: TRBD1 (6 bases). CDR1 and CDR2 from the germline V gene are SGDLS and YYNGEE. This CDR3 is 12 amino acids long. Trimming cost V 7 bases and J 8 bases, with 15 bases left between them. The CDR3 sequence: CASGTGWGGYTF. The DNA for the CDR3 is TGTGCCAGCGGAACAGGGTGGGGCGGCTACACCTTC. Full variable domain (outside the CDR3, taken from reference TRBV9 and TRBJ1-2): DSGVTQTPKHLITATGQRVTLRCSPRSGDLSVYWYQQSLDQGLQFLIQYYNGEERAKGNILERFSAQQFPDLHSELNLSSLELGDSALYFCASGTGWGGYTFGSGTRLTVV.